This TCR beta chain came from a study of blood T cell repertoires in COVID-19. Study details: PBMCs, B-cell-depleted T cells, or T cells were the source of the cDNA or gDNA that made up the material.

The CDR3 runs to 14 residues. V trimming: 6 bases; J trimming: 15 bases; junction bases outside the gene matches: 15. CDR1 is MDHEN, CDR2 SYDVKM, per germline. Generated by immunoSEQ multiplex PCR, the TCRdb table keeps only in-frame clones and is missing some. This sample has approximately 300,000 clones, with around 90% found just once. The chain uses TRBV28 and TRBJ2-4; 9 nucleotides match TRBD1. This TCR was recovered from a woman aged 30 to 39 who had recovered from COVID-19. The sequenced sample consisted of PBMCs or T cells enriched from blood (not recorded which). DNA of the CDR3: TGTGCCAGCAGCCTCGGACAGGGGACGGGTTTTCTGTACTTC. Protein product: CASSLGQGTGFLYF.